Shown below are 28 T cell receptor beta chains from a single sample sequenced in a study of PD-1 blockade in classical Hodgkin lymphoma. Regarding time point: cycle 4 day 1 (C4D1), after less than 7 weeks of nivolumab. All patients experienced relapse after autologous stem cell transplantation, and brentuximab vedotin exposure was variable. Method: immunoSEQ multiplex PCR; TCRdb's copy keeps in-frame clones and lacks some. The table includes some 39,000 clones, 78% detected once. This specimen was peripheral blood mononuclear cells (PBMCs), taken before the fourth cycle of nivolumab. These receptors came from a human donor with classical Hodgkin lymphoma.

The table lists this clone with a count of one. The V gene is TRBV27, the J gene TRBJ1-5; D unresolved. The V gene's germline CDR1 is MNHEY and CDR2 SMNVEV (reference sequence). The CDR3 contains 14 residues. V was trimmed by 2 bases and J by 5 bases, leaving 10 bases between them. The CDR3 nucleotides are TGTGCCAGCAGTTTAGAGGGTTCGGATCAGCCCCAGCATTTT. It specifies CASSLEGSDQPQHF.

This clone was detected a few times. The rearrangement joins TRBV30 to TRBJ1-2; 7 bases fit TRBD1. Trimming cost V 5 bases and J 7 bases; bases outside gene matches: 13. CDR1 is GTSNPN and CDR2 is SVGIG in the germline V gene (reference sequence). The CDR3 covers 14 residues. The CDR3 DNA reads as TGTGCCTGGGGGGTTTTGACAGGGACGTTTGGCTACACCTTC. Translation: CAWGVLTGTFGYTF. The whole variable domain, remainder taken from reference TRBV30 and TRBJ1-2, is SQTIHQWPATLVQPVGSPLSLECTVEGTSNPNLYWYRQAAGRGLQLLFYSVGIGQISSEVPQNLSASRPQDRQFILSSKKLLLSDSGFYLCAWGVLTGTFGYTFGSGTRLTVV.

This rearrangement joins TRBV7-8 to TRBJ2-7; 7 bases align to TRBD1. The CDR3 spans 16 residues. Per the germline V gene, CDR1 is SGHVS and CDR2 is FQNEAQ. The junction had 12 bases not matched to a gene; V was cut back by 1 base and J by 6 bases. CDR3 protein: CASSLDSLDRVGEQYF. CDR3 nucleotide sequence: TGTGCCAGCAGCTTAGACAGTCTCGACAGGGTTGGCGAGCAGTACTTC.

This clone was detected a few times. CDR3 sequence: CASSLFAGDQPQHF. The CDR3 DNA is TGTGCCAGCAGCTTATTTGCCGGAGATCAGCCCCAGCATTTT. The chain joins TRBV5-8 to TRBJ1-5; no clear D. V gave up 2 bases and J gave up 5 bases, with 11 bases separating them. CDR1 is SGHTS, CDR2 YDEGEE, per germline. The CDR3 totals 14 residues.

This chain links TRBV11-1 with TRBJ2-7; TRBD1 is a possible D gene (6 bases). The CDR3 is 14 residues long. V was cut by 5 bases and J by 7 bases, with 18 bases left in between. Germline CDR1 is SGHAT and CDR2 is FQDESV (reference sequence). DNA of the CDR3: TGTGCCAGCAGCAAGAACAGGGTTCTGGGAGAGCAGTACTTC. Its protein product is CASSKNRVLGEQYF.

This clone was detected only a few times. The chain carries TRBV5-1 and TRBJ2-5; D gene uncertain. In germline, CDR1 is SGHRS, CDR2 YFSETQ. V dropped 4 bases and J dropped 5 bases, with 6 bases sitting between them. The length of the CDR3 is 11 residues. The CDR3: CASSPDETQYF. The CDR3, as DNA: TGCGCCAGCAGCCCGGACGAGACCCAGTACTTC. Variable domain in full (rest from reference TRBV5-1 and TRBJ2-5): KAGVTQTPRYLIKTRGQQVTLSCSPISGHRSVSWYQQTPGQGLQFLFEYFSETQRNKGNFPGRFSGRQFSNSRSEMNVSTLELGDSALYLCASSPDETQYFGPGTRLLVL.

The rearrangement links TRBV7-9 to TRBJ1-2; D ambiguous. The CDR3 loop spans 13 amino acids. The V end lost 1 base, the J end lost 8 bases, and 11 bases lay between the germline ends. Germline CDR1 reads SEHNR; CDR2 reads FQNEAQ (reference sequence). The CDR3 reads CASSLEFRRGYTF. CDR3 nucleotides: TGTGCCAGCAGCTTAGAATTCCGGAGAGGCTACACCTTC.

This CDR3 reads CASGLAGGPRDTGELFF. The CDR3 DNA sequence: TGCGCCAGCGGCCTAGCGGGGGGGCCCCGGGACACCGGGGAGCTGTTTTTT. The chain carries TRBV5-1 and TRBJ2-2; 12 nucleotides match TRBD2. The CDR3 runs to 17 residues. V gave up 7 bases and J gave up 3 bases; unmatched junction bases: 10. Germline CDR1 is SGHRS and CDR2 is YFSETQ. The full variable domain, rest sourced from reference TRBV5-1 and TRBJ2-2, is KAGVTQTPRYLIKTRGQQVTLSCSPISGHRSVSWYQQTPGQGLQFLFEYFSETQRNKGNFPGRFSGRQFSNSRSEMNVSTLELGDSALYLCASGLAGGPRDTGELFFGEGSRLTVL.

By share, this clone ranks as medium-sized. This rearrangement joins TRBV6-4 to TRBJ1-5; a possible D gene is TRBD1 (5 bases). Germline V gene lookup returns CDR1 MRHNA and CDR2 SNTAGT. Trimming removed 5 bases from V and 8 bases from J, with 16 bases in between. The CDR3 spans 14 residues. CDR3: CASSQDIWSEPQHF. As DNA, the CDR3 is TGTGCCAGCAGTCAGGACATTTGGTCCGAGCCCCAGCATTTT.

The J gene is TRBJ2-7, the V gene TRBV7-8, with a tentative D call TRBD2 (6 bases). Trimming removed 7 bases at V and 0 bases at J, with 16 bases between. CDR1 is SGHVS, CDR2 FQNEAQ, per germline. The CDR3 extends over 15 amino acids. This CDR3 is CASTSRGMSSYEQYF. The CDR3 DNA follows: TGTGCCAGCACCTCACGGGGGATGAGCTCCTACGAGCAGTACTTC.

This rearrangement joins TRBV10-3 to TRBJ2-1, with a possible D match to TRBD2 (5 bases). Germline V gene data show CDR1 as ENHRY and CDR2 as SYGVKD. V lost 8 bases, J lost 5 bases, and 13 bases lay in between. The CDR3 consists of 13 residues. CDR3 sequence: CAIGTRDDNEQFF. CDR3 nucleotides: TGTGCCATCGGAACTAGGGATGACAATGAGCAGTTCTTC.

This chain uses TRBV30 with TRBJ1-3, with unresolved D. The CDR3 contains 13 residues. V dropped 0 bases and J dropped 4 bases, with 7 bases sitting between them. CDR1 GTSNPN and CDR2 SVGIG come from the germline V gene (reference sequence). The CDR3 region is CAWSVLDGNTIYF. In DNA, the CDR3 is TGTGCCTGGAGTGTATTGGACGGAAACACCATATATTTT.

The chain joins TRBV28 to TRBJ2-3; 9 bases fit TRBD1. The germline gives CDR1 MDHEN, CDR2 SYDVKM. V was pared by 3 bases and J by 6 bases, with 4 bases of the junction left unmatched. The CDR3 sequence is 14 residues long. The chain's CDR3 is CASSLLQGADTQYF. The CDR3 DNA sequence: TGTGCCAGCAGTTTGTTACAGGGGGCTGATACGCAGTATTTT.

CDR3 amino acids: CASRAGQGQETQYF. The CDR3 region has the DNA TGTGCCAGCAGGGCCGGACAGGGCCAAGAGACCCAGTACTTC. The chain links TRBV6-1 to TRBJ2-5, with 8 bases identical to TRBD1. The germline V gene has CDR1 MNHNS and CDR2 SASEGT. This CDR3 spans 14 amino acids. V was clipped by 6 bases and J by 1 base; unmatched bases: 4.

This rearrangement joins TRBV7-2 to TRBJ2-5; 9 positions match TRBD1. In germline, CDR1 is SGHTA, CDR2 FQGNSA. The CDR3 is 14 amino acids. The V and J ends lost 4 bases and 4 bases, in that order; junction bases with no gene match: 4. The CDR3 protein is CASSSQTGGETQYF. The CDR3 region has the DNA TGTGCCAGCAGCTCCCAGACAGGGGGAGAGACCCAGTACTTC.

This clone was detected only once. For the CDR3, the DNA is TGTGCCAGCAGCTTACCCGGGACAGGGTGGGATGGCTACACCTTC. It encodes CASSLPGTGWDGYTF. J is TRBJ1-2 and V is TRBV7-3, with 9 bases identical to TRBD1. V shed 2 bases, J shed 6 bases, and the junction held 7 bases outside the gene matches. Germline V gene lookup returns CDR1 SGHTA and CDR2 FQGTGA. The CDR3 consists of 15 residues.

The chain links TRBV10-3 to TRBJ2-2, with D maybe TRBD2 (6 bases). The CDR3 extends over 14 amino acids. V lost 7 bases and J 3 bases, leaving 12 bases between the germline ends. The germline gives CDR1 ENHRY, CDR2 SYGVKD. The CDR3 reads CAITSTGDTGELFF. The CDR3 DNA sequence: TGTGCCATCACCTCGACGGGAGACACCGGGGAGCTGTTTTTT.

The chain employs TRBV14 and TRBJ2-5; D might be TRBD2 (6 bases). This CDR3 is built from 18 residues. Trimming stripped 0 bases from V and 10 bases from J, with 27 bases between. CDR1 is SGHDN and CDR2 is FVKESK in the germline V gene. CDR3 in amino acids: CASSQDAGLYKGVGVQYF. As DNA, the CDR3 is TGTGCCAGCAGCCAAGACGCGGGGCTATACAAAGGCGTCGGGGTCCAGTACTTC.

The chain employs TRBV6-1 and TRBJ1-1, with 7 bases matching TRBD1. This CDR3 region has 13 residues. In germline, CDR1 is MNHNS, CDR2 SASEGT. J lost 3 bases, V lost 5 bases, and 3 bases had no gene match. The CDR3, as DNA: TGTGCCAGCAGTCGCCAGGGGGACACTGAAGCTTTCTTT. Its translation is CASSRQGDTEAFF.

This clone came up a few times. The chain carries TRBV6-5 and TRBJ1-3, with no clear D. Germline assignment: CDR1 MNHEY and CDR2 SVGAGI. V was cut by 7 bases and J by 0 bases, with 10 bases left in between. The CDR3 extends over 14 amino acids. CDR3 residues: CASTDGYSGNTIYF. The CDR3 DNA is TGTGCCAGCACCGACGGTTACTCTGGAAACACCATATATTTT.

The CDR3 region has the DNA TGCAGCGTCCCCCGACAGGGCGCTGAGCAGTTCTTC. This gives the protein CSVPRQGAEQFF. The genes are TRBV29-1 and TRBJ2-1, with 7 bases that match TRBD1. CDR3 length: 12 amino acids. CDR1 and CDR2 from the germline V gene are SQVTM and ANQGSEA. V shed 6 bases and J 9 bases; nucleotides not matched to a gene: 8.

The V and J genes are TRBV19 and TRBJ1-2; D unclear. Trimming left V 5 bases short and J 5 bases short, with 12 bases between. This CDR3 region has 13 residues. The germline V gene has CDR1 LNHDA and CDR2 SQIVND (reference sequence). The CDR3 nucleotides are TGTGCCAGTAGTCTGGGGATAGATTATGGCTACACCTTC. As protein: CASSLGIDYGYTF.

The V and J genes are TRBV18 and TRBJ1-3; D is ambiguous. V lost 4 bases and J lost 0, with 10 bases in between. The CDR3 covers 15 residues. Germline V gives CDR1 KGHSH, CDR2 LQKENI. CDR3 sequence (DNA): TGTGCCAGCTCACAAACAGCTAACTCTGGAAACACCATATATTTT. It is translated as CASSQTANSGNTIYF.

The chain joins TRBV6-1 to TRBJ1-4; D gene unclear. V gave up 2 bases and J gave up 7 bases, with 14 bases separating them. The CDR3 spans 15 residues. Germline CDR1 MNHNS, CDR2 SASEGT. The CDR3 DNA reads as TGTGCCAGCAGTGAACGCGGTCAGGTCGGTGAAAAACTGTTTTTT. Amino acid sequence: CASSERGQVGEKLFF.

This chain joins TRBV7-8 and TRBJ2-3, with TRBD2 matching over 14 bases. The V gene's germline CDR1 is SGHVS and CDR2 FQNEAQ. This CDR3 spans 17 amino acids. Unmatched junction bases numbered 7, after V lost 3 bases and J lost 5 bases. The CDR3 reads CASSFPTSGGAKDTQYF. The DNA for the CDR3 is TGTGCCAGCAGCTTTCCGACTAGCGGGGGGGCTAAAGATACGCAGTATTTT.

The rearrangement uses TRBV14 and TRBJ1-1; 9 nucleotides agree with TRBD1. This CDR3 has 15 amino acids. V shed 5 bases and J 3 bases; nucleotides not matched to a gene: 7. The germline V gene has CDR1 SGHDN and CDR2 FVKESK. Written as DNA, the CDR3 is TGTGCCAGCAGCGTTCTACAGGGGGCGGACACTGAAGCTTTCTTT. Translating it yields CASSVLQGADTEAFF.

The chain links TRBV5-1 to TRBJ1-2; possible D gene TRBD1, 6 bases. The germline CDR1 and CDR2 sequences are SGHRS and YFSETQ. V was trimmed by 2 bases and J by 6 bases, leaving 14 bases between them. CDR3 length: 14 residues. CDR3 sequence (DNA): TGCGCCAGCAGCTTTGAGGGACAAGGGAATGGCTACACCTTC. It yields the protein CASSFEGQGNGYTF.

J is TRBJ2-1 and V is TRBV10-3; 8 nucleotides match TRBD2. The CDR3 sequence is 14 residues long. V gave up 6 bases and J gave up 6 bases; unmatched junction bases: 7. CDR1 ENHRY and CDR2 SYGVKD come from the germline V gene. The CDR3 protein is CAIRAAGESNEQFF. DNA for the CDR3: TGTGCCATCAGGGCAGCGGGGGAGAGCAATGAGCAGTTCTTC.